Listed below are T cell receptor beta chains from one sample, sequenced in a study of T-cell memory formation after mild COVID-19. Using its own MiXCR run on the 5' RACE reads, TCRdb lists one record per CDR3 protein. The sample consists of about 500,000 distinct CDR3 sequences, 20% of them appearing once. Input material: PBMCs or a T cell subset sorted from them (not recorded which). These TCRs come from an adult woman who had mild COVID-19 (a few samples of this study predate the infection). Cell type and time point are not known. The CDR3 runs from the conserved cysteine through the conserved F or W. The order of the fields is V gene, J gene, clone size, D gene, CDR3 DNA, CDR3 protein. The D gene is left open where the match is weak. Clone sizes are given selectively: once, few, many, or a class where the clone is expanded.

v_call: TRBV6-6
j_call: TRBJ2-1
clone_size: few
d_call: TRBD2
cdr3_nt: TGTGCCAGCAGTTACTCAGGGGCGGGAGGAACGAATGAGCAGTTCTTC
cdr3_aa: CASSYSGAGGTNEQFF

v_call: TRBV30
j_call: TRBJ2-3
clone_size: few
d_call: -
cdr3_nt: TGTGCCTGGAGGGGGGCCCCTGATACGCAGTATTTT
cdr3_aa: CAWRGAPDTQYF

v_call: TRBV4-1
j_call: TRBJ2-2
clone_size: few
d_call: TRBD1
cdr3_nt: TGCGCCAGCAGCCAAGACAGGGGGCCCTTGACCGGGGAGCTGTTTTTT
cdr3_aa: CASSQDRGPLTGELFF

v_call: TRBV5-1
j_call: TRBJ1-2
clone_size: few
d_call: TRBD1
cdr3_nt: TGCGCCAGCAGCCCCAACAGACAGGGGGTCTATGGCTACACCTTC
cdr3_aa: CASSPNRQGVYGYTF

v_call: TRBV29-1
j_call: TRBJ1-2
clone_size: -
d_call: -
cdr3_nt: TGCAGCGTTGTGGTCCCGACAGACCAAGGCTACACCTTC
cdr3_aa: CSVVVPTDQGYTF

v_call: TRBV7-2
j_call: TRBJ2-5
clone_size: many
d_call: -
cdr3_nt: TGTGCCAGCGGAAGGGGTGTCGGAGAGACCCAGTACTTC
cdr3_aa: CASGRGVGETQYF

v_call: TRBV6-5
j_call: TRBJ1-1
clone_size: few
d_call: -
cdr3_nt: TGTGCCAGCGATGTCTTGGGGGTAGGCACTGAAGCTTTCTTT
cdr3_aa: CASDVLGVGTEAFF

v_call: TRBV24-1
j_call: TRBJ2-7
clone_size: once
d_call: TRBD1
cdr3_nt: TGTGAACAGGGGAGCTCCTACGAGCAGTACTTC
cdr3_aa: CEQGSSYEQYF

v_call: TRBV7-8
j_call: TRBJ2-3
clone_size: few
d_call: -
cdr3_nt: TGTGCCAGCAGCTTAATACGGCAGAGCACAGATACGCAGTATTTT
cdr3_aa: CASSLIRQSTDTQYF

v_call: TRBV7-2
j_call: TRBJ1-1
clone_size: few
d_call: -
cdr3_nt: TGTGCCAGCAGCTTGGGGACGGTCACTGAAGCTTTCTTT
cdr3_aa: CASSLGTVTEAFF

v_call: TRBV6-2/TRBV6-3
j_call: TRBJ2-1
clone_size: -
d_call: -
cdr3_nt: TGTGCCAGCAGTTACTCCAGCCCGGCCTACAATGAGCAGTTCTTC
cdr3_aa: CASSYSSPAYNEQFF

v_call: TRBV20-1
j_call: TRBJ2-1
clone_size: -
d_call: -
cdr3_nt: TGCAGTGGTTTTGGGACCGGCAATGAGCAGTTCTTC
cdr3_aa: CSGFGTGNEQFF

v_call: TRBV29-1
j_call: TRBJ1-1
clone_size: few
d_call: TRBD1
cdr3_nt: TGCAGCGCCAGGGACAGCTGGGTGAACACTGAAGCTTTCTTT
cdr3_aa: CSARDSWVNTEAFF

v_call: TRBV4-1
j_call: TRBJ2-7
clone_size: -
d_call: TRBD1
cdr3_nt: TGCGCCAGCAGCCAGGAAGACAGGGTGTCCTACGAGCAGTACTTC
cdr3_aa: CASSQEDRVSYEQYF

v_call: TRBV29-1
j_call: TRBJ1-2
clone_size: few
d_call: -
cdr3_nt: TGCAGCGTGCGGGAGGACCTGGCTGGCTACACCTTC
cdr3_aa: CSVREDLAGYTF

v_call: TRBV9
j_call: TRBJ1-1
clone_size: -
d_call: -
cdr3_nt: TGTGCCAGCAGCGTGGGAAGGTACACTGAAGCTTTCTTT
cdr3_aa: CASSVGRYTEAFF